These 25 T cell receptor beta chains came from one sample sequenced in a study of molecular identifiers for immune sequencing clone quantification. Each CDR3 protein is one row after TCRdb ran MiXCR on the PCR reads. The table shows about 510,000 distinct CDR3 sequences, with about 25% occurring only once. Sequenced: naive CD8+ T cells from blood, with Jurkat cell RNA spiked in. This sample's subset: FACS-sorted CD8+CD4-CCR7+CD45RA+ naive T cells. All receptors derive from a human donor in good health. Some libraries in this study had Jurkat cell RNA spiked in.

This clonotype was counted at least ten times. J is TRBJ2-5 and V is TRBV6-2 or TRBV6-3; D is uncertain. From germline, CDR1 is MNHEY and CDR2 SVGEGT. The V and J ends lost 6 bases and 0 bases respectively, with 14 bases between them. The CDR3 sequence is 15 residues long. CDR3 loop: CASSYFFEYQETQYF. CDR3 in DNA: TGTGCCAGCAGCTATTTTTTCGAGTACCAAGAGACCCAGTACTTC.

The table lists this clonotype with many counts. The chain links TRBV20-1 to TRBJ2-7; 13 nucleotides agree with TRBD2. Germline CDR1 reads DFQATT; CDR2 reads SNEGSKA (reference sequence). This CDR3 spans 15 amino acids. V lost 0 bases, J lost 3 bases, and 2 bases stayed unmatched. The CDR3 region is CSARDGTSGNYEQYF. The CDR3 coding sequence is TGCAGTGCTAGAGATGGGACTAGCGGGAACTACGAGCAGTACTTC.

As regards this clonotype: One end of the junction fails to match germline, which may point to a read error. This sequence joins TRBV27 and TRBJ2-3; no reliable D call. In germline, CDR1 is MNHEY, CDR2 SMNVEV (reference sequence). The CDR3 runs to 12 residues. DNA for the CDR3: TGTGCCAGCAGCGGGTTCCGAGATACACAGTATTTT. It is translated as CASSGFRDTQYF.

The gene calls are TRBV19 and TRBJ2-1; weak D call: TRBD2 (6 bases). This CDR3 contains 15 residues. V was clipped by 11 bases and J by 1 base, with 18 bases between them. Per germline, CDR1 LNHDA and CDR2 SQIVND (reference sequence). The CDR3 region is CAASKGTASYNEQFF. For the CDR3, the DNA is TGTGCCGCCAGTAAGGGGACTGCTTCCTACAATGAGCAGTTCTTC.

In this sample, this clonotype turned up many times. This rearrangement joins TRBV20-1 to TRBJ2-7, with 9 bases aligning to TRBD1. The V gene end was trimmed by 5 bases and the J gene end by 1 base; junction bases not matched to a gene: 6. The CDR3 length is 14 residues. Germline CDR1 and CDR2: DFQATT and SNEGSKA (reference sequence). CDR3 DNA sequence: TGCAGTGCTGAGACGACAGGGGGATCCTACGAGCAGTACTTC. It is translated as CSAETTGGSYEQYF.

CDR3 in amino acids: CATSRDYTHSTDTQYF. In DNA, the CDR3 is TGTGCCACCAGCAGAGATTACACCCATAGCACAGATACGCAGTATTTT. This sequence joins TRBV15 and TRBJ2-3; D ambiguous. Germline V gene lookup returns CDR1 LNHNV and CDR2 YYDKDF (reference sequence). CDR3 length equals 16 residues. Trimming took 0 bases from V and 0 from J, leaving 10 bases between them.

As concerns this clonotype: A read error is possible here, since a much larger clone lies one base away. The gene calls are TRBV15 and TRBJ2-5, with 8 bases that match TRBD1. The V segment lost 8 bases and the J segment 3 bases; nucleotides outside the gene matches: 8. CDR1 is LNHNV and CDR2 is YYDKDF in the germline V gene (reference sequence). The CDR3 has 14 residues. In DNA form, the CDR3 reads TGTGCCACCTCCGACAGGGGCACGAAAGAGACCCAGTACTTC. Translation gives CATSDRGTKETQYF.

This chain uses TRBV28 with TRBJ2-3; 10 nucleotides agree with TRBD2. The CDR3 runs 16 residues. The V gene end was trimmed by 7 bases and the J gene end by 6 bases; junction bases not matched to a gene: 13. Per the germline V gene, CDR1 is MDHEN and CDR2 is SYDVKM. The CDR3 sequence: CASKRLAGEGYDTQYF. CDR3 coding DNA: TGTGCCAGCAAGCGGCTAGCGGGAGAAGGGTATGATACGCAGTATTTT.

This clonotype was seen a handful of times. V usage is TRBV6-1 and J usage is TRBJ1-5; D is unresolved. The CDR3 has 15 residues. V was shortened by 8 bases and J by 0 bases, with 14 bases between the two germline ends. Germline V gives CDR1 MNHNS, CDR2 SASEGT. CDR3 sequence (DNA): TGTGCCAGCCGTGGTGGGGTTGGTAGCAATCAGCCCCAGCATTTT. Translating it yields CASRGGVGSNQPQHF.

Worth noting for this clonotype: Just one base apart from a much larger clone, this may be a read error. The V gene is TRBV12-3 or TRBV12-4, the J gene TRBJ2-7, with D possibly matching TRBD1 (5 bases). The CDR3 has 15 amino acids. Here the CDR3 DNA reads TGTGCCAGCAGTTCGTCAGGGATCAGCTCCTACGGGCAGTACTTC. Protein sequence: CASSSSGISSYGQYF.

This clonotype has just one count. A much larger clone lies one base from this, so it may be a read error. The rearrangement joins TRBV6-5 to TRBJ1-1; unclear D gene. This CDR3 is built from 14 residues. Germline V gene data show CDR1 as MNHEY and CDR2 as SVGAGI. The CDR3 coding sequence is TGTTCCAGCAGTTACTCGAAGCTTAGTCAGGAAGCTTTCTTT. This translates into CSSSYSKLSQEAFF.

The sample holds many counts of this clonotype. This chain uses TRBV20-1 with TRBJ2-5; 10 bases map to TRBD1. V lost 3 bases, J lost 4 bases, and 2 bases stayed unmatched. The CDR3 totals 13 residues. Germline V gene data show CDR1 as DFQATT and CDR2 as SNEGSKA (reference sequence). CDR3: CSARGQGPETQYF. In DNA form, the CDR3 reads TGCAGTGCTAGGGGACAGGGGCCAGAGACCCAGTACTTC.

A note on this clonotype: A much larger clone differs by one base, so this may be a read error. The chain couples TRBV20-1 to TRBJ2-3; TRBD2 aligns across 9 bases. This CDR3 is built from 15 residues. Germline V lookup: CDR1 DFQATT, CDR2 SNEGSKA (reference sequence). The trim removed 3 bases at V and 7 bases at J, leaving 11 bases unmatched. CDR3 DNA: TGCAGTGCTAGGTCGGTGGGACTAGCTGGAAATACGCAGTATTTT. Translation gives CSARSVGLAGNTQYF.

The chain employs TRBV12-3 or TRBV12-4 and TRBJ2-1; TRBD2 aligns across 11 bases. Trimming at V came to 3 bases and at J to 1 base, leaving 8 bases not matched to a gene. There are 18 residues in the CDR3. The CDR3 nucleotides read TGTGCCAGCAGTTTGGGAACTAGCGGGAGCATATCCTACAATGAGCAGTTCTTC. Translation gives CASSLGTSGSISYNEQFF.

The rearrangement joins TRBV2 to TRBJ2-7, with 9 positions matching TRBD1. J gave up 4 bases and V 5 bases, and 6 bases lay outside the gene matches. Germline CDR1 SNHLY, CDR2 FYNNEI. This CDR3 contains 14 residues. The CDR3 bases are TGTGCCAGCAGTAAAACAGGGGGCGATTACGAGCAGTACTTC. Protein product: CASSKTGGDYEQYF.

Concerning this clonotype: A much larger clonotype is one base distant, so this may be a read error. The J gene is TRBJ2-3, the V gene TRBV5-3; D is possibly TRBD1 or TRBD2 (5 bases each). TRBV5-3 is an ORF for which the function is uncertain. The CDR3 is made up of 14 amino acids. The CDR3 sequence is CASSLRDDTDTQYF. CDR3 sequence (DNA): TGTGCCAGCAGCTTGAGGGACGACACAGATACGCAGTATTTT.

This clonotype was counted ten times or more. The rearrangement links TRBV9 to TRBJ2-7, with D tentatively TRBD2 (6 bases). V dropped 3 bases and J dropped 2 bases, with 15 bases sitting between them. This CDR3 is built from 15 residues. The germline V gene has CDR1 SGDLS and CDR2 YYNGEE. The CDR3 nucleotides are TGTGCCAGCAGCGCCCACGGGGGTAGAGCCTACGAGCAGTACTTC. Translated: CASSAHGGRAYEQYF.

This chain uses TRBV6-2 or TRBV6-3 with TRBJ2-3; 12 positions match TRBD2. Germline lookup yields CDR1 MNHEY and CDR2 SVGEGT. CDR3 length equals 17 residues. V gave up 5 bases and J gave up 1 base; unmatched junction bases: 7. The chain's CDR3 is CASSPLRTSGGTDTQYF. The CDR3 DNA follows: TGTGCCAGCAGTCCTCTTCGGACTAGCGGGGGCACAGATACGCAGTATTTT.

Regarding this clonotype: A clone one base away is much larger, so this may be a read error. CDR3 protein: CSAEGVRGSDEQYF. DNA of the CDR3: TGCAGCGCTGAGGGGGTCAGGGGGTCGGACGAGCAGTACTTC. The V call is TRBV29-1, the J call TRBJ2-7; 7 positions agree with TRBD1. Losses at the gene ends were 7 bases for V and 5 bases for J; bases not matched to a gene: 14. Germline CDR1 is SQVTM and CDR2 is ANQGSEA. This CDR3 has 14 amino acids.

For this clonotype: The conserved phenylalanine or tryptophan is not found at the CDR3 terminus, so this likely reflects a read error. The chain uses TRBV5-6 and TRBJ1-5; D gene unclear. CDR1 and CDR2 (germline): SGHDT, YYEEEE. The CDR3 has 13 residues. CDR3 nucleotides: TGTGCCAGCGGCTTGGCATGGGGTCAGCGCCAGCATGTT. Its translation is CASGLAWGQRQHV.

There are a few counts of this clonotype. The rearrangement links TRBV6-5 to TRBJ2-7; TRBD2 matches at 9 bases. CDR1 is MNHEY and CDR2 is SVGAGI in the germline V gene. The V and J ends lost 6 bases and 4 bases, in that order; junction bases with no gene match: 7. CDR3 size: 14 residues. The CDR3 reads CASSPVTSGYEQYF. DNA for the CDR3: TGTGCCAGCAGCCCTGTGACTAGCGGATACGAGCAGTACTTC.

Concerning this clonotype itself: A read error is possible here, since a much larger clone lies one base away. The rearrangement links TRBV27 to TRBJ1-1; 8 bases are shared with TRBD1. Germline V gives CDR1 MNHEY, CDR2 SMNVEV (reference sequence). This CDR3 is 13 amino acids long. The CDR3 protein is CASSAGTGTEALF. Written as DNA, the CDR3 is TGTGCCAGCAGTGCCGGGACAGGAACGGAAGCTCTCTTT.

V is TRBV13 and J is TRBJ2-2, with TRBD1 matching 8 bases. The germline CDR1 and CDR2 sequences are PRHDT and FYEKMQ (reference sequence). V lost 1 base to trimming and J lost 4 bases; unmatched junction nucleotides: 8. The CDR3 extends over 17 amino acids. As DNA, the CDR3 is TGTGCCAGCAGCTTAGCCAGGGGGCATAATGTCACCGGGGAGCTGTTTTTT. Translation gives CASSLARGHNVTGELFF.

Comment on this clonotype: A much larger clonotype is one base distant, so this may be a read error. The CDR3 does not close with the conserved phenylalanine or tryptophan, likely indicating a read error. V gene TRBV6-6 combines with J gene TRBJ2-7; 7 nucleotides line up with TRBD1. The CDR3 loop spans 15 amino acids. V dropped 2 bases and J dropped 0; count of bases not matched to a gene: 4. From germline, CDR1 is MNHNY and CDR2 SVGAGI (reference sequence). The CDR3: CASSYTRDSSYEQYY. The CDR3 region has the DNA TGTGCCAGCAGTTACACCCGGGACAGCTCCTACGAGCAGTACTAC.

This clonotype was detected many times. The chain employs TRBV6-2 or TRBV6-3 and TRBJ2-4; 9 bases fit TRBD1. The CDR3 runs 13 residues. V dropped 6 bases and J dropped 4; count of bases not matched to a gene: 1. Germline V gene lookup returns CDR1 MNHEY and CDR2 SVGEGT. The CDR3 protein is CASSGQGKNIQYF. CDR3 in DNA: TGTGCCAGCAGCGGACAGGGGAAAAACATTCAGTACTTC.